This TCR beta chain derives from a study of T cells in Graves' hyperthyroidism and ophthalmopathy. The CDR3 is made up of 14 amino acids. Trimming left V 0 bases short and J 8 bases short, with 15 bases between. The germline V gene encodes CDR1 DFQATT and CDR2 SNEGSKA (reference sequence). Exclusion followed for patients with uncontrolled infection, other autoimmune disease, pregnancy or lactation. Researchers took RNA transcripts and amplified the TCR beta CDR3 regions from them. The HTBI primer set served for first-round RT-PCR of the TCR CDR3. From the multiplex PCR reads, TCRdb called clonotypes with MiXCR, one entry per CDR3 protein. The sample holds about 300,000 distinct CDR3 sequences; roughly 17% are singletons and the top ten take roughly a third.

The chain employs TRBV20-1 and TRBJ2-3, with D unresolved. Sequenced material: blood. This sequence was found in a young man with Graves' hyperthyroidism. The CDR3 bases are TGCAGTGCTAGAGATCCAGCACCAGAGGCTACGCAGTATTTT. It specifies CSARDPAPEATQYF.